This T cell receptor beta chain stems from a study of cytomegalovirus exposure and HLA in healthy donors. Primers for the PCR totalled 60 Vbeta and 13 Jbeta. TCRdb keeps only in-frame clones here, not all; method: immunoSEQ multiplex PCR. The top ten hold under 7.5% of the sample, which has 180,000 or so clones, around 83% seen once. The germline V gene encodes CDR1 SGHDT and CDR2 YYEEEE. Trimming left V 0 bases short and J 2 bases short, with 7 bases between. The CDR3 is 14 residues long. This chain connects TRBV5-6 to TRBJ2-3; perhaps TRBD1 as D (6 bases). Sequences were obtained from PBMCs. This TCR was sampled from a woman in her fifties or sixties in good health and CMV-seropositive. CDR3 sequence (DNA): TGTGCCAGCAGCTTGGGGACAGCCACAGATACGCAGTATTTT. Residues: CASSLGTATDTQYF.